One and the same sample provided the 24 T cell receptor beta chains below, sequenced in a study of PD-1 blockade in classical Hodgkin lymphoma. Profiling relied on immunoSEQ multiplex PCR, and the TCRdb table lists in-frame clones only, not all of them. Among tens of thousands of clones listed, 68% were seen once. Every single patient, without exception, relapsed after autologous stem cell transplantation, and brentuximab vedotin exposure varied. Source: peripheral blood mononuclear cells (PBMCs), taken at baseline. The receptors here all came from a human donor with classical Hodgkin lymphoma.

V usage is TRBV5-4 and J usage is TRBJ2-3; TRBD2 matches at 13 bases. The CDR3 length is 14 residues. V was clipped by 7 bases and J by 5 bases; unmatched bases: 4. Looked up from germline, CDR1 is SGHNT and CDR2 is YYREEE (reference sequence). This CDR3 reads CASGLAGVQDTQYF. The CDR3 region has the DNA TGTGCCAGCGGACTAGCGGGAGTGCAAGATACGCAGTATTTT.

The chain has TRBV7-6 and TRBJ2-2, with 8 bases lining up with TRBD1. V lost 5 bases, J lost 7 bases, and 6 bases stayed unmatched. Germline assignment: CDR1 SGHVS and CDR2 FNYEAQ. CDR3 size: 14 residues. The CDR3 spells CASSPGGSGGELFF. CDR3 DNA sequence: TGTGCCAGCAGCCCAGGGGGCTCTGGCGGGGAGCTGTTTTTT.

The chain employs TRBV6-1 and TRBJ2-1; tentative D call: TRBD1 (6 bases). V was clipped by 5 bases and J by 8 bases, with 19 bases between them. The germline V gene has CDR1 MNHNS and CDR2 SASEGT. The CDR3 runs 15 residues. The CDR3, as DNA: TGTGCCAGCAGTCCCCAGGGGCCTCCGCGGGATGAGCAGTTCTTC. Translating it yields CASSPQGPPRDEQFF.

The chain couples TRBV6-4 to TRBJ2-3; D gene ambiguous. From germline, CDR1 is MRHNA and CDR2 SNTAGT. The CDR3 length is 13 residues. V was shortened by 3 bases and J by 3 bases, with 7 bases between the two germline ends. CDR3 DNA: TGTGCCAGCAGTGAAGAAGCTACAGATACGCAGTATTTT. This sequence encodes CASSEEATDTQYF.

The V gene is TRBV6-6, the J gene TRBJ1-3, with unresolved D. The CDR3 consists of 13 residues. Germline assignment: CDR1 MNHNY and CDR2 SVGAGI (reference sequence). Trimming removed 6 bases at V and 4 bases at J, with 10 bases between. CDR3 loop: CASSRAPGNTIYF. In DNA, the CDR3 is TGTGCCAGCAGCCGGGCCCCCGGAAACACCATATATTTT.

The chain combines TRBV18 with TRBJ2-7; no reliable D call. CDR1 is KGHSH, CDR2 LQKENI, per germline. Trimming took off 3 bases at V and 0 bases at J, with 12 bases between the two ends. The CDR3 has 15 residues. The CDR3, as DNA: TGTGCCAGCTCACCGCCCGGCCATGGCTCCTACGAGCAGTACTTC. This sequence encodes CASSPPGHGSYEQYF. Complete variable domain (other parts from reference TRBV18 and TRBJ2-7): NAGVMQNPRHLVRRRGQEARLRCSPMKGHSHVYWYRQLPEEGLKFMVYLQKENIIDESGMPKERFSAEFPKEGPSILRIQQVVRGDSAAYFCASSPPGHGSYEQYFGPGTRLTVT.

The CDR3 region is CASSLDGQGRGKQYF. CDR3 bases: TGCGCCAGCAGCTTGGACGGACAGGGGAGGGGGAAGCAGTACTTC. The J gene is TRBJ2-7, the V gene TRBV5-1; 9 positions match TRBD1. The V segment lost 0 bases and the J segment 8 bases; nucleotides outside the gene matches: 9. Germline CDR1 reads SGHRS; CDR2 reads YFSETQ. The CDR3 has 15 residues. The full variable domain, in which reference TRBV5-1 and TRBJ2-7 provide the parts outside the CDR3, is KAGVTQTPRYLIKTRGQQVTLSCSPISGHRSVSWYQQTPGQGLQFLFEYFSETQRNKGNFPGRFSGRQFSNSRSEMNVSTLELGDSALYLCASSLDGQGRGKQYFGPGTRLTVT.

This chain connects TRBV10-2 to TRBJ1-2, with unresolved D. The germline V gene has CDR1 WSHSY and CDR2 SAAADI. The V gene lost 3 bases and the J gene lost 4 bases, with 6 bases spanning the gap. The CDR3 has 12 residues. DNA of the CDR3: TGCGCCAGCAGTGAAGGCCCCTATGGCTACACCTTC. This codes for CASSEGPYGYTF.

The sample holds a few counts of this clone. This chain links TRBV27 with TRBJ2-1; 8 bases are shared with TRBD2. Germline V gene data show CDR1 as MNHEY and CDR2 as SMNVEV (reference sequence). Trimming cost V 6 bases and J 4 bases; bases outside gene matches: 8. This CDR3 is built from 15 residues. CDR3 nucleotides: TGTGCCAGCAGCAGTAGCGGGATTAGATACAATGAGCAGTTCTTC. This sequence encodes CASSSSGIRYNEQFF.

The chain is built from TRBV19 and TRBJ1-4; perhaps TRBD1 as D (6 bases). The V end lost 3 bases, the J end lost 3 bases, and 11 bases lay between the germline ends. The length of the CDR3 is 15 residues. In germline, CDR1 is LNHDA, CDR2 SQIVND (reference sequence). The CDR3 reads CASSIGTGPNEKLFF. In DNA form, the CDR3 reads TGTGCCAGTAGTATCGGTACAGGGCCTAATGAAAAACTGTTTTTT. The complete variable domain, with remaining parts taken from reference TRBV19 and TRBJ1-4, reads DGGITQSPKYLFRKEGQNVTLSCEQNLNHDAMYWYRQDPGQGLRLIYYSQIVNDFQKGDIAEGYSVSREKKESFPLTVTSAQKNPTAFYLCASSIGTGPNEKLFFGSGTQLSVL.

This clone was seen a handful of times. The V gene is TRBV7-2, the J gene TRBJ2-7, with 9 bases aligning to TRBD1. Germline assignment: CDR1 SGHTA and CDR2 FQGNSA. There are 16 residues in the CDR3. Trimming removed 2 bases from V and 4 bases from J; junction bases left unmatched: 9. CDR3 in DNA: TGTGCCAGCAGCTTATCCGGGACAGGGAAGTCATACGAGCAGTACTTC. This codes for CASSLSGTGKSYEQYF.

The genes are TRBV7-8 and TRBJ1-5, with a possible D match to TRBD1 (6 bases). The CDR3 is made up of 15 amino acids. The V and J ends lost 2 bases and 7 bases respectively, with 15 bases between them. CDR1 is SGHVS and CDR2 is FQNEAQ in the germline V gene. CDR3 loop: CASSLISGEGQPQHF. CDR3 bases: TGTGCCAGCAGCTTAATCTCAGGGGAGGGGCAGCCCCAGCATTTT.

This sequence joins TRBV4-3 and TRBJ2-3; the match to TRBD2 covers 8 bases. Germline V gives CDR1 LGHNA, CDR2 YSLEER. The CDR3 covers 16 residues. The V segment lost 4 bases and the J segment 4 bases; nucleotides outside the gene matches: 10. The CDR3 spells CASSRRPGAGADTQYF. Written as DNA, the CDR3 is TGCGCCAGCAGCCGCAGACCTGGAGCGGGAGCAGATACGCAGTATTTT.

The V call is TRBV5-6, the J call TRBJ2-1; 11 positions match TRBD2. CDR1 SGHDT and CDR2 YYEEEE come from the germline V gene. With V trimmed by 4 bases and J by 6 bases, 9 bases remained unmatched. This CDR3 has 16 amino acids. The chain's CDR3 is CASSLDTSGSFNEQFF. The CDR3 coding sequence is TGTGCCAGCAGCCTGGATACTAGCGGGAGTTTCAATGAGCAGTTCTTC.

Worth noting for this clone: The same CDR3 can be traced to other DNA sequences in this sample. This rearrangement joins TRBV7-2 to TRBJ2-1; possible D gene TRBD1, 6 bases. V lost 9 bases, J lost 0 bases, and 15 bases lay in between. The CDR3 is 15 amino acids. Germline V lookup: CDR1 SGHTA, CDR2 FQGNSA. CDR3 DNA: TGTGCCAGACCACAGGGCCTGGCCTCCTACAATGAGCAGTTCTTC. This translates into CARPQGLASYNEQFF. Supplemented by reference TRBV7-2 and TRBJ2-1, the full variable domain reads GAGVSQSPSNKVTEKGKDVELRCDPISGHTALYWYRQSLGQGLEFLIYFQGNSAPDKSGLPSDRFSAERTGGSVSTLTIQRTQQEDSAVYLCARPQGLASYNEQFFGPGTRLTVL.

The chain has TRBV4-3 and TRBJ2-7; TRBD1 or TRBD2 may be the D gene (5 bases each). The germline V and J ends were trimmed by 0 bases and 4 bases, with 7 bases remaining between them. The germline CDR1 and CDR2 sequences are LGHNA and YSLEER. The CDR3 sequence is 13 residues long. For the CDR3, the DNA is TGCGCCAGCAGCCAAGATTGGGGGTACGAGCAGTACTTC. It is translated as CASSQDWGYEQYF.

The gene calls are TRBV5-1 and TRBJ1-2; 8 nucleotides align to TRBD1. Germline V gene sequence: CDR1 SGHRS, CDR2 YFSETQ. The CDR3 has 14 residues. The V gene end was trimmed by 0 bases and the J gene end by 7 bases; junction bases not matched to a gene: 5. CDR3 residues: CASSLATGVGGYTF. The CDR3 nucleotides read TGCGCCAGCAGCTTGGCGACAGGGGTTGGTGGCTACACCTTC.

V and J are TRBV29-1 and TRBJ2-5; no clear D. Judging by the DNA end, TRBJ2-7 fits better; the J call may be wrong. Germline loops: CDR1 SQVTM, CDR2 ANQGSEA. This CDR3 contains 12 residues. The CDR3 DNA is TGCAGCGTTGAGTCAGGTACCTACGAGCAGTACTTC. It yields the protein CSVESGTYEQYF.

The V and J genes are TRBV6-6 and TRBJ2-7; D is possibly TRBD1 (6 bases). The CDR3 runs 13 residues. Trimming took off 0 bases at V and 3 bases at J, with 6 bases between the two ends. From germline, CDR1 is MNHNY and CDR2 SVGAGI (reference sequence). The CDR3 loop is CASSYSDSYEQYF. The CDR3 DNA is TGTGCCAGCAGTTACTCGGACAGCTACGAGCAGTACTTC.

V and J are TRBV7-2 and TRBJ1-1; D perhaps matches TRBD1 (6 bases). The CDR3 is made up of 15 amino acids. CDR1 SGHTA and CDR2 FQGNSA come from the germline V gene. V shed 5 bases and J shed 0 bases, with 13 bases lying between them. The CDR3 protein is CASSRAQGMNTEAFF. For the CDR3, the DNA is TGTGCCAGCAGCCGTGCCCAGGGGATGAACACTGAAGCTTTCTTT. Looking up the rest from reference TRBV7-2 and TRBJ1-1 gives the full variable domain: GAGVSQSPSNKVTEKGKDVELRCDPISGHTALYWYRQSLGQGLEFLIYFQGNSAPDKSGLPSDRFSAERTGGSVSTLTIQRTQQEDSAVYLCASSRAQGMNTEAFFGQGTRLTVV.

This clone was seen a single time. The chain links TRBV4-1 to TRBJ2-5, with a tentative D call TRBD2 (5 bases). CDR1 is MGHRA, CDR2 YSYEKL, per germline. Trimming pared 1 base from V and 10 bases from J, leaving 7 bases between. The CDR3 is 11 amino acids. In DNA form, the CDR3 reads TGCGCCAGCAGCCAAGGTGGACTCCAGTACTTC. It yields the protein CASSQGGLQYF.

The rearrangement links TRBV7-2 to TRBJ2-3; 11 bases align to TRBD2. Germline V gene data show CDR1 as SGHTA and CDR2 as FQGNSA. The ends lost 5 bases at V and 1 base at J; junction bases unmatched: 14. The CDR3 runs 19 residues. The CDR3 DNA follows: TGTGCCAGCAGCCCTCGATTCACACTAGCGGGAGAGGGCACAGATACGCAGTATTTT. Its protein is CASSPRFTLAGEGTDTQYF. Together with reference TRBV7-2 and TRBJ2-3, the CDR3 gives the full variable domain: GAGVSQSPSNKVTEKGKDVELRCDPISGHTALYWYRQSLGQGLEFLIYFQGNSAPDKSGLPSDRFSAERTGGSVSTLTIQRTQQEDSAVYLCASSPRFTLAGEGTDTQYFGPGTRLTVL.

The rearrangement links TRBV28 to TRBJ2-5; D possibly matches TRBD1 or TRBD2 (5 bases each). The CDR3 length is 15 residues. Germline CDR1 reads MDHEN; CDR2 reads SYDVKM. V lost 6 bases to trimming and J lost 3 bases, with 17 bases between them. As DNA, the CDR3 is TGTGCCAGCAGAAACCCGGGACCCGGCGAAGAGACCCAGTACTTC. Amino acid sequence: CASRNPGPGEETQYF.

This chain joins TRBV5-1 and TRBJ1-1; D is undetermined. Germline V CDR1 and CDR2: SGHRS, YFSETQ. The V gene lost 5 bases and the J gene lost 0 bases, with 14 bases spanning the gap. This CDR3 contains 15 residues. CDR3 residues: CASSRSAAMNTEAFF. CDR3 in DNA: TGCGCCAGCAGTCGTTCGGCGGCCATGAACACTGAAGCTTTCTTT. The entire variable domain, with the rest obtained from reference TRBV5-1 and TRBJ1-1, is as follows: KAGVTQTPRYLIKTRGQQVTLSCSPISGHRSVSWYQQTPGQGLQFLFEYFSETQRNKGNFPGRFSGRQFSNSRSEMNVSTLELGDSALYLCASSRSAAMNTEAFFGQGTRLTVV.